This T cell receptor (beta chain) comes out of a study of radiotherapy plus CTLA-4 blockade in lung cancer. Study results and caveats: Clones derived from tumor TCRs expanded in blood after radiotherapy plus ipilimumab. The authors reported that early blood T cell clone dynamics, with interferon-beta, best predicted response.

In chemo-refractory metastatic non-small-cell lung cancer, patients got ipilimumab CTLA-4 blockade together with focal radiation. Sequenced by immunoSEQ multiplex PCR; TCRdb stores in-frame clones only, minus some. The profile shows 130,000 or so clones, just under 90% of them singletons. Germline CDR1 is SQVTM and CDR2 is ANQGSEA. V dropped 5 bases and J dropped 2 bases, with 18 bases sitting between them. The CDR3 loop spans 15 amino acids. To note about this clone: Its antigen is not known.

The clonotype was recovered from a human donor with non-small cell lung cancer that progressed on radiotherapy plus ipilimumab. The material was peripheral blood, obtained from a patient treated with radiotherapy plus ipilimumab. The gene calls are TRBV29-1 and TRBJ1-2, with D tentatively TRBD1 (5 bases). Written as DNA, the CDR3 is TGCAGCGTTACCCAACAGGTGACAACAAACTATGGCTACACCTTC. Translating it yields CSVTQQVTTNYGYTF. Drawing the rest from reference TRBV29-1 and TRBJ1-2, the complete variable domain is SAVISQKPSRDICQRGTSLTIQCQVDSQVTMMFWYRQQPGQSLTLIATANQGSEATYESGFVIDKFPISRPNLTFSTLTVSNMSPEDSSIYLCSVTQQVTTNYGYTFGSGTRLTVV.